Below are 2 T cell receptor beta chains sequenced from a single sample in a study of memory CD4+ T cells and cytomegalovirus serostatus. The sort gate was single viable CD3+CD4+CD8-CD45RO+ cells for memory CD4+ T cells. Sequenced by immunoSEQ multiplex PCR; TCRdb stores in-frame clones only, minus some. The repertoire includes about 44,000 clones, 76% of them detected once, and about 1.9% sits in the top ten. Sequenced input: memory CD4+ T cells from blood. These receptors all come from an adult in good health and CMV-seronegative.

The chain recombines TRBV11-3 with TRBJ1-6, with D possibly being TRBD1 (6 bases). There are 17 residues in the CDR3. V lost 0 bases and J lost 11, with 20 bases in between. Germline V gene lookup returns CDR1 SGHNT and CDR2 YENEEA. The CDR3 DNA follows: TGTGCCAGCAGCTTAGACTTGGACAGCGGTAGTCGACCACCCCTCCACTTT. Translating gives CASSLDLDSGSRPPLHF.

Worth noting for this clone: Other DNA sequences in the same sample also yield this CDR3. V usage is TRBV19 and J usage is TRBJ1-1; maybe TRBD1 (6 bases). Germline lookup yields CDR1 LNHDA and CDR2 SQIVND (reference sequence). This CDR3 comprises 14 residues. V lost 5 bases to trimming and J lost 0 bases, with 10 bases between them. CDR3 protein: CASSPGTLNTEAFF. The CDR3 nucleotides are TGTGCCAGTAGTCCCGGGACACTGAACACTGAAGCTTTCTTT.